The rows below give T cell receptor beta chains drawn from one sample of a study of blood T cell repertoires in COVID-19. Measured with immunoSEQ multiplex PCR; TCRdb has only the in-frame clones, and not every one. The repertoire consists of 250,000 to 350,000 clones, with 90% occurring once and the leading ten covering 4% to 5.5%. Specimen: PBMCs or T cells enriched from blood (not recorded which). These receptor sequences come from a woman between 18 and 29 years old with acute COVID-19. CDR3s include the opening cysteine and the closing phenylalanine or tryptophan. D genes are given only for firm matches. Clone size is not always given. Where it is, it says once, few, many or a class for expanded clones.

size	length	V	D	J	DNA	CDR3
NA	15	TRBV10-1	NA	TRBJ2-2	TGCGCCAGCAGTGAGCGGGGTTTGGACACCGGGGAGCTGTTTTTT	CASSERGLDTGELFF
NA	14	TRBV9	NA	TRBJ2-7	TGTGCCAGCAGCGTAGGAGGGAGCTCCAACGAGCAGTACTTC	CASSVGGSSNEQYF
NA	14	TRBV11-2	TRBD1	TRBJ1-2	TGTGCCAGCAGCTCGGGACAGGGCCACTATGGCTACACCTTC	CASSSGQGHYGYTF
NA	14	TRBV9	NA	TRBJ1-6	TGTGCCAGCAGCGTAGACGGGAATAATTCACCCCTCCACTTT	CASSVDGNNSPLHF
NA	14	TRBV7-6	TRBD1	TRBJ2-7	TGTGCCAGCAGCTTCGGACAGGGGCCCTACGAGCAGTACTTC	CASSFGQGPYEQYF
NA	16	TRBV24-1	TRBD1	TRBJ2-1	TGTGCCACCAGTGAGGCGGACAGGGGGGCCTACAATGAGCAGTTCTTC	CATSEADRGAYNEQFF
NA	14	TRBV5-1	NA	TRBJ1-2	TGCGCCAGCAGCTTGGCCGACACCTACTATGGCTACACCTTC	CASSLADTYYGYTF
NA	17	TRBV5-5	TRBD1	TRBJ2-2	TGTGCCAGCAGCTTGAGGGGTCCAGGGGGCATCACCGGGGAGCTGTTTTTT	CASSLRGPGGITGELFF
NA	13	TRBV5-8	NA	TRBJ1-5	TGTGCCAGCAGCTTGGGGAGGGACCAGCCCCAGCATTTT	CASSLGRDQPQHF
NA	14	TRBV10-2	NA	TRBJ2-7	TGCGCCAGCAGTGAGTCGTATAGCGCCTACGAGCAGTACTTC	CASSESYSAYEQYF
NA	15	TRBV24-1	TRBD1	TRBJ1-2	TGTGCCACCAGTGACAGGACAGGGGGTATCTATGGCTACACCTTC	CATSDRTGGIYGYTF
NA	18	TRBV11-2	NA	TRBJ2-3	TGTGCCAGCAGCTTAGGGTCACTGTCTGCGCGTCGCACAGATACGCAGTATTTT	CASSLGSLSARRTDTQYF
NA	15	TRBV11-3	TRBD1	TRBJ1-1	TGTGCCAGCAGCCCGCGGGACAGGGAGGGCACTGAAGCTTTCTTT	CASSPRDREGTEAFF
NA	15	TRBV11-2	NA	TRBJ2-3	TGTGCCAGCAGCTTTGCAGGGCGGTCCACAGATACGCAGTATTTT	CASSFAGRSTDTQYF
NA	15	TRBV24-1	TRBD1	TRBJ2-1	TGTGCCACCAGTGACGGGACAGGTTTTAGCAATGAGCAGTTCTTC	CATSDGTGFSNEQFF
NA	11	TRBV20-1	NA	TRBJ1-1	TGCAGTGTTCCGGTCTCGACTGAAGCTTTCTTT	CSVPVSTEAFF
NA	11	TRBV28	NA	TRBJ1-2	TGTGCCAGCAGTCAGGTGTATGGCTACACCTTC	CASSQVYGYTF
NA	14	TRBV5-1	NA	TRBJ2-3	TGCGCCAGCAGACAGGGCAGGCAAGCAGATACGCAGTATTTT	CASRQGRQADTQYF
NA	13	TRBV3-1/TRBV3-2	NA	TRBJ1-5	TGTGCCAGCAGCTTGGCGGTGGGTCAGCCCCAGCATTTT	CASSLAVGQPQHF
few	13	TRBV18	NA	TRBJ1-2	TGTGCCAGCTCCCGGAGCGGATTCGATGGCTACACCTTC	CASSRSGFDGYTF
NA	15	TRBV5-1	NA	TRBJ2-3	TGCGCCAGCAGCCCTTGGTCCCCAGACACAGATACGCAGTATTTT	CASSPWSPDTDTQYF
NA	18	TRBV12-2	NA	TRBJ2-1	TGTGCAAGTCGCTTAGCGTCCTCTGGGCGGGAGTTTGCCAATGAGCAGTTCTTC	CASRLASSGREFANEQFF
NA	13	TRBV27	NA	TRBJ1-1	TGTGCCAGCAGTTTAGCGGTCGTGTCTGAAGCTTTCTTT	CASSLAVVSEAFF
NA	15	TRBV6-5	TRBD1	TRBJ1-1	TGTGCCAGCAGGCTACGGACAGGGGTCGACACTGAAGCTTTCTTT	CASRLRTGVDTEAFF
NA	14	TRBV3-1/TRBV3-2	TRBD2	TRBJ2-3	TGTGCCAGCAGCCCCCTTGGCGGGAGGGATACGCAGTATTTT	CASSPLGGRDTQYF
NA	15	TRBV4-1	TRBD2	TRBJ2-4	TGCGCCAGCAGCCCTCCCCCCCCTCGGGGGGACATTCAGTACTTC	CASSPPPPRGDIQYF
NA	14	TRBV10-3	TRBD1	TRBJ1-1	TGTGCCATCAGTGAGTCTTGGACAGGCACTGAAGCTTTCTTT	CAISESWTGTEAFF
NA	15	TRBV11-3	TRBD1	TRBJ2-1	TGTGCCGGCAGCCCAGGGGGCGGGACCCTTACCGAGCAGTTCTTC	CAGSPGGGTLTEQFF
NA	14	TRBV28	NA	TRBJ2-5	TGTGCCAGCAGTTCACCCTGGAGCGGCAAGCGGGCTGACTTC	CASSSPWSGKRADF
NA	12	TRBV5-1	NA	TRBJ2-3	TGCGCCAGCAGCTCCGGACAAGATACGCAGTATTTT	CASSSGQDTQYF
NA	16	TRBV15	TRBD2	TRBJ2-7	TGTGCCACCAGCAGAGAGTGGGGGGAGGGGATCAACGAGCAGTACTTC	CATSREWGEGINEQYF
once	12	TRBV10-3	NA	TRBJ1-1	TGTGCCATTGGGACATCAAACACTGAAGCTTTCTTT	CAIGTSNTEAFF
NA	13	TRBV6-5	NA	TRBJ1-6	TGTGCCAGCAGTTACTCTAAAAATTCACCCCTCCACTTT	CASSYSKNSPLHF
NA	16	TRBV29-1	TRBD1	TRBJ1-4	TGCAGCGTGCAACTAGGCTGGACAGGTACAAATGAAAAACTGTTTTTT	CSVQLGWTGTNEKLFF
NA	17	TRBV7-9	NA	TRBJ1-1	TGTGCCAGCAGCTCAACCCGTGGACAGCCCGGGCCCTTTGAAGCTTTCTTT	CASSSTRGQPGPFEAFF
NA	17	TRBV29-1	TRBD2	TRBJ2-5	TGCAGCGACGGGTTCCCAGGACTAGCGGCTTACCAAGAGACCCAGTACTTC	CSDGFPGLAAYQETQYF
NA	14	TRBV9	NA	TRBJ2-3	TGTGCCAGCAGCGTTGAGGTCCTAGTAGGTACGCAGTATTTT	CASSVEVLVGTQYF
NA	12	TRBV28	NA	TRBJ1-2	TGTGCCAGCAGTTTACTAATGACAGGCTACACCTTC	CASSLLMTGYTF
NA	14	TRBV28	NA	TRBJ2-5	TGTGCCAGCAGACTCACGGGTACTCGGGAGACCCAGTACTTC	CASRLTGTRETQYF
NA	15	TRBV18	NA	TRBJ1-4	TGTGCCAGCTCACCACAAAGCCGGCCGGGGGAAAAACTGTTTTTT	CASSPQSRPGEKLFF
NA	11	TRBV12-3/TRBV12-4	NA	TRBJ2-3	TGTGCCAGCTTCGCAGCGGATACGCAGTATTTT	CASFAADTQYF
NA	15	TRBV29-1	TRBD1	TRBJ2-1	TGCAGCGTTGAACCCGGACAGGTCTCCTACAATGAGCAGTTCTTC	CSVEPGQVSYNEQFF